This TCR beta chain was sequenced during a study of regulatory T cells in long-lasting Graves disease. CDR3 size: 14 residues. With 5 bases removed from V and 7 bases from J, the gap between germline ends came to 14 bases. Germline lookup yields CDR1 MNHNS and CDR2 SASEGT. Time point defined: newly diagnosed GD, antithyroid drugs for less than 3 months. After RNA was extracted from PBMCs, the TCR library was made from it. This clonotype was detected only a few times. CDR3-region Arm-PCR and iRepertoire HTBI primers produced the TCR beta libraries. TCRdb reprocessed the multiplex PCR reads with MiXCR, giving one entry per CDR3 protein. Here the sample spans a few hundred thousand distinct CDR3 sequences, 16% being singletons. The same data also went into a second study, on T cells in Graves' hyperthyroidism and ophthalmopathy.

The sequence derives from a woman aged 18-29 years with Graves disease. This specimen consisted of peripheral blood mononuclear cells (PBMCs), obtained at new diagnosis, from a patient treated with antithyroid drugs. The rearrangement links TRBV6-1 to TRBJ2-2; D tentatively fits TRBD1 or TRBD2 (5 bases each). The DNA for the CDR3 is TGTGCCAGCAGTCCGGGACCACGTGGCGGGGAGCTGTTTTTT. Translating it yields CASSPGPRGGELFF.